The clone carrying this T cell receptor beta chain occurred many times. Antigen: not known. The sample belongs to a study of T cells after yellow fever vaccination. Overall study results and limits: Primary-vaccination clones mostly resurfaced post-booster (about 96% CD4, approximately 87% CD8). There was a possibility that FACS-sorted repertoires contained abundant clonotypes contaminating from the bulk population.

A process of 5'RACE template switching, which added a universal primer site and UMIs, was used to make TCR cDNA. TCRdb re-called the 5' RACE reads through MiXCR, storing one row per CDR3 protein. The sample holds around 140,000 distinct CDR3 sequences, 6.6% seen once. Germline lookup yields CDR1 SGHVS and CDR2 FQNEAQ. The CDR3 runs 13 residues. Trimming pared 5 bases from V and 5 bases from J, leaving 13 bases between. This TCR came from a man aged 30 to 39 who received the YFV17D yellow fever vaccine. The chain carries TRBV7-8 and TRBJ2-7; D not resolved. Source: CD4+ T cells sorted from PBMCs, taken 10 days after the yellow fever booster vaccination. CDR3 sequence (DNA): TGTGCCAGCAGCGCAAGGGCTCTTAACGAGCAGTACTTC. Encoded protein: CASSARALNEQYF.